This T cell receptor beta chain came from a study of T cell responses to AZD1222 COVID-19 vaccine. Measured with immunoSEQ multiplex PCR; TCRdb has only the in-frame clones, and not every one. The table lists about 150,000 clones, around 87% of them singletons. The trim removed 8 bases at V and 1 base at J, leaving 11 bases unmatched. The CDR3 spans 16 residues. Germline V gene lookup returns CDR1 SEHNR and CDR2 FQNEAQ (reference sequence). Study findings and constraints: Recipients of AZD1222 seropositive at baseline numbered only 6 or 7. Most donors were white British and more were female, and clonal diversity was possibly underestimated.

A word on this clone: Its matching antigen is unknown.

The sample was peripheral blood, taken 28 days after the second AZD1222 dose. The chain links TRBV7-9 to TRBJ2-5; TRBD1 matches 9 bases. The TCR originated in an adult who received the AZD1222 COVID-19 vaccine. The CDR3: CASGTGTGSLQETQYF. Here the CDR3 DNA reads TGTGCCAGCGGAACCGGGACAGGGTCCCTCCAAGAGACCCAGTACTTC.